Shown below are 8 T cell receptor beta chains from a single sample sequenced in a study of post-analysis software for immune sequencing data. Notes on the study in general: Controls showed lower frequencies than patients for a handful of TRBV segments, and TRBV5-6, TRBV5-1 and TRBV20-1 were among these.

cDNA libraries of TCR beta carried unique molecular identifiers. TCRdb re-analysed the PCR reads in MiXCR, keeping a single row per CDR3 protein. In the table there are about 540,000 distinct CDR3 sequences, around 31% of which are singletons. No cognate antigen is known for these TCRs. What was sequenced was blood. These receptors were collected from a girl aged 2-17 years with multiple sclerosis.

This clonotype was observed a few times. The rearrangement uses TRBV6-5 and TRBJ1-6, with 9 bases identical to TRBD1. Germline trimming cut 3 bases from V and 0 bases from J; bases unmatched to any gene: 6. CDR1 MNHEY and CDR2 SVGAGI come from the germline V gene. This CDR3 region has 18 residues. The CDR3 loop is CASSYSTGGNSYNSPLHF. Here the CDR3 DNA reads TGTGCCAGCAGTTATTCCACAGGGGGCAACTCCTATAATTCACCCCTCCACTTT.

V and J are TRBV20-1 and TRBJ2-7; the D call may be TRBD1 or TRBD2 (5 bases each). Germline V gives CDR1 DFQATT, CDR2 SNEGSKA (reference sequence). The CDR3 sequence is 13 residues long. V dropped 3 bases and J dropped 0 bases, with 9 bases sitting between them. The CDR3 spells CSASLGPSYEQYF. The CDR3 nucleotides are TGCAGTGCTAGCCTGGGACCCTCCTACGAGCAGTACTTC.

This chain connects TRBV20-1 to TRBJ1-2; D is ambiguous. The CDR3 has 12 residues. Germline CDR1 and CDR2: DFQATT and SNEGSKA (reference sequence). The V end lost 6 bases, the J end lost 2 bases, and 10 bases lay between the germline ends. The CDR3 reads CSAPTLNYGYTF. The CDR3, as DNA: TGCAGTGCGCCTACTTTGAACTATGGCTACACCTTC.

For this clonotype: The junction does not match germline at one end; this may be a read error. The rearrangement uses TRBV14 and TRBJ1-1; 9 bases line up with TRBD1. Germline values: CDR1 SGHDN, CDR2 FVKESK. The CDR3 consists of 15 residues. Here the CDR3 DNA reads TGTGCCAGCAACCAAAGGGACAGGGCTAACACTGAAGCTTTCTTT. It yields the protein CASNQRDRANTEAFF.

V gene TRBV20-1 combines with J gene TRBJ2-4, with D perhaps TRBD1 or TRBD2 (7 bases each). This CDR3 region has 13 residues. Trimming removed 3 bases from V and 9 bases from J, with 15 bases in between. Germline CDR1 and CDR2: DFQATT and SNEGSKA (reference sequence). DNA of the CDR3: TGCAGTGCTAGCATCACAGGGGAGGGCATTCAGTACTTC. Encoded protein: CSASITGEGIQYF.

This chain joins TRBV11-2 and TRBJ2-5; no firm D call. From germline, CDR1 is SGHAT and CDR2 FQNNGV. V gave up 0 bases and J gave up 7 bases, with 3 bases separating them. The CDR3 consists of 11 residues. CDR3 DNA: TGTGCCAGCAGCTTAGATGCGACCCAGTACTTC. This sequence encodes CASSLDATQYF.

The V gene is TRBV7-2, the J gene TRBJ2-7; the D gene is possibly TRBD1 (6 bases). Between the trimmed V and J ends, which lost 1 base and 0 bases, there was a span of 22 bases. The germline V gene encodes CDR1 SGHTA and CDR2 FQGNSA. The CDR3 covers 19 residues. CDR3: CASSLGLGLGGFSSYEQYF. CDR3 DNA sequence: TGTGCCAGCAGCTTAGGGCTGGGGCTAGGGGGTTTCAGCTCCTACGAGCAGTACTTC.

This clonotype showed up just a few times. The chain links TRBV2 to TRBJ1-1; a possible D gene is TRBD1 (5 bases). Germline V gene lookup returns CDR1 SNHLY and CDR2 FYNNEI. Trimming cost V 2 bases and J 3 bases, with 22 bases left between them. The CDR3 consists of 18 residues. CDR3 DNA: TGTGCCAGCAGTGAAACGATTATTCGCTTAGTCAGGGACACTGAAGCTTTCTTT. Encoded protein: CASSETIIRLVRDTEAFF.